This is a list of T cell receptor beta chains from one sample in a study of T cells in Graves' hyperthyroidism and ophthalmopathy. TCRdb processed the multiplex PCR reads anew with MiXCR; each CDR3 protein has one entry. This sample has under 400,000 distinct CDR3 sequences, with around a sixth found just once. The sample was blood. The receptors shown here come from a woman aged 18-29 years with Graves' hyperthyroidism that later progressed to Graves' ophthalmopathy. Both conserved end residues are part of each CDR3. The order of the fields is V gene, J gene, CDR3 protein.

>TRBV2|TRBJ2-2
CASRLALGGTGELFF
>TRBV7-9|TRBJ2-2
CASSPPGRGPNTGELFF
>TRBV11-3|TRBJ2-5
CASSWARTSGSMETQYF
>TRBV2|TRBJ1-5
CASSDQEGRPQHF
>TRBV20-1|TRBJ1-6
CGARKGDSPLHF
>TRBV7-9|TRBJ2-7
CASSPASVYEQYF
>TRBV9|TRBJ2-2
CASSVVERTGELFF
>TRBV29-1|TRBJ2-1
CSVPFRGSQDYNEQFF
>TRBV20-1|TRBJ1-1
CSASDGLNTEAFF
>TRBV7-9|TRBJ2-1
CASSLGASGRVSRGEQFF
>TRBV7-9|TRBJ1-2
CASSPGQGETF
>TRBV2|TRBJ2-1
CASSESSGKLTEQFF
>TRBV6-1|TRBJ2-1
CASTMTGAYNEQFF
>TRBV3-1|TRBJ2-3
CASSQAEREMVTDTQYF
>TRBV30|TRBJ1-1
CAWSIRDEAFF
>TRBV7-9|TRBJ2-1
CASSPGLAVSYNEQFF
>TRBV20-1|TRBJ1-1
CSARVGSEAFF
>TRBV2|TRBJ1-2
CASTPGGRGEYGYTF
>TRBV19|TRBJ2-5
CASSKRASGETQYF
>TRBV5-1|TRBJ2-1
CASSYRTSGSNEQFF
>TRBV27|TRBJ2-3
CASSFGTTSTDTQYF
>TRBV25-1|TRBJ1-6
CASSEVGSYNSPLHF
>TRBV20-1|TRBJ1-5
CSAIGTGRQPQHF
>TRBV12-3/TRBV12-4|TRBJ1-6
CASSSSQGWNSPLHF
>TRBV19|TRBJ2-1
CASSLQGVGFRNEQFF
>TRBV12-3/TRBV12-4|TRBJ1-2
CASARGGSTNYGYTF
>TRBV28|TRBJ2-1
CASSTGYNEQFF
>TRBV12-3/TRBV12-4|TRBJ1-1
CASSSDRGRWPEAFF
>TRBV13|TRBJ2-1
CASSSRTSGGYNEQFF
>TRBV5-1|TRBJ2-7
CASSFFGTSGSLGDEQYF
>TRBV18|TRBJ1-1
CASSPANQNTEAFF
>TRBV20-1|TRBJ2-1
CSARGSDLTRGSYNEQFF
>TRBV3-1|TRBJ2-2
CASSQAIGVGTGELFF
>TRBV20-1|TRBJ1-6
CSARARHRESNSPLHF
>TRBV10-3|TRBJ1-3
CAISESAFKNTIYF
>TRBV15|TRBJ2-5
CATSIRFGVQETQYF
>TRBV9|TRBJ1-6
CASSGHNSPLHF
>TRBV19|TRBJ2-5
CASSPLSGRDRETQYF
>TRBV28|TRBJ2-7
CASSAGTGRFRRHKGNEQYF
>TRBV7-8|TRBJ2-2
CASSPLLTGDTGELFF
>TRBV14|TRBJ2-1
CASSQDRASGRVEQFF